The 18 T cell receptor beta chains below all came from one sample that was sequenced in a study of breast tumors, draining lymph nodes, adjacent tissues. Samples came from axillary lymph nodes draining the breast cancer. MiXCR was run by TCRdb on the multiplex PCR reads, yielding one entry per CDR3 protein. The sample records 200,000 to 250,000 distinct CDR3 sequences, around 35% being singletons. The specimen sequenced was axillary lymph node tissue. The origin of the receptors is a female donor with breast cancer. Some clones in this sample may be carry-over from other donors' samples.

This clonotype was counted only a few times. With a much larger clone just one base away, this may be a read error. The genes are TRBV5-1 and TRBJ1-2; D perhaps matches TRBD1 (5 bases). The CDR3 length is 14 residues. Germline CDR1 SGHRS, CDR2 YFSETQ. CDR3 sequence: CASSREGLNYGYAF. As DNA, the CDR3 is TGCGCCAGCAGCAGGGAGGGGCTGAACTATGGCTACGCCTTC.

This clonotype appeared many times. J is TRBJ1-5 and V is TRBV19, with D possibly matching TRBD1 (5 bases). The V gene's germline CDR1 is LNHDA and CDR2 SQIVND (reference sequence). Trimming cost V 3 bases and J 2 bases, with 8 bases left between them. This CDR3 is built from 14 residues. CDR3 region: CASSMGRGNQPQHF. The CDR3 nucleotides read TGTGCCAGTAGTATGGGCAGGGGCAATCAGCCCCAGCATTTT.

This clonotype was observed a few times. A clone one base away is much larger, so this may be a read error. Here the CDR3 reads CASSLEGLNDQFF. In DNA, the CDR3 is TGCGCCAGCAGCTTGGAGGGACTCAATGACCAGTTCTTC. The rearrangement uses TRBV5-1 and TRBJ2-1; maybe TRBD2 (6 bases). The CDR3 runs to 13 residues. Per germline, CDR1 SGHRS and CDR2 YFSETQ.

Comments on this clonotype: Just one base apart from a much larger clone, this may be a read error. V and J are TRBV6-1 and TRBJ2-5, with 9 bases identical to TRBD2. Germline CDR1 and CDR2: MNHNS and SASEGT. The CDR3 totals 15 residues. V shed 5 bases and J 2 bases; nucleotides not matched to a gene: 6. The CDR3 DNA sequence: TGTGCCAGCAGTCTTGTTAGCGGGAGACAAGAGACCCAGTACTTC. It codes for CASSLVSGRQETQYF.

This clonotype has at least ten counts. The chain carries TRBV20-1 and TRBJ1-5; D gene uncertain. CDR1 is DFQATT and CDR2 is SNEGSKA in the germline V gene (reference sequence). V shed 3 bases and J shed 1 base, with 10 bases lying between them. The CDR3 loop spans 14 amino acids. The CDR3, as DNA: TGCAGTGCTAGTTCTGGTGGGAGCAATCAGCCCCAGCATTTT. Its translation: CSASSGGSNQPQHF.

This clonotype was recorded at least ten times. The chain carries TRBV5-4 and TRBJ1-2; D gene uncertain. The germline V and J ends were trimmed by 5 bases and 3 bases, with 17 bases remaining between them. CDR3 length: 15 amino acids. Germline V gives CDR1 SGHNT, CDR2 YYREEE (reference sequence). As DNA, the CDR3 is TGTGCCAGCAGTGAGGAGGTCACCTCGGACTATGGCTACACCTTC. Translation gives CASSEEVTSDYGYTF. The variable domain in full, completed from reference TRBV5-4 and TRBJ1-2, reads ETGVTQSPTHLIKTRGQQVTLRCSSQSGHNTVSWYQQALGQGPQFIFQYYREEENGRGNFPPRFSGLQFPNYSSELNVNALELDDSALYLCASSEEVTSDYGYTFGSGTRLTVV.

This clonotype was seen at least ten times. The V gene is TRBV6-5, the J gene TRBJ1-2, with D uncertain. V lost 3 bases and J 5 bases, leaving 10 bases between the germline ends. CDR3 size: 13 residues. Per the germline V gene, CDR1 is MNHEY and CDR2 is SVGAGI. The DNA of the CDR3 is TGTGCCAGCAGTTATAGGGCGGGATATGGCTACACCTTC. It encodes CASSYRAGYGYTF.

In its sample, this clonotype was seen many times. This chain joins TRBV2 and TRBJ2-2, with D tentatively TRBD1 (5 bases). V gave up 0 bases and J gave up 2 bases, with 7 bases separating them. In germline, CDR1 is SNHLY, CDR2 FYNNEI. CDR3 size: 15 residues. CDR3 protein: CASSEAQGNTGELFF. CDR3 nucleotide sequence: TGTGCCAGCAGTGAAGCGCAGGGAAACACCGGGGAGCTGTTTTTT.

This rearrangement joins TRBV2 to TRBJ2-3; D remains unclear. The CDR3 spans 17 residues. Germline V CDR1 and CDR2: SNHLY, FYNNEI. The ends were cut back, 8 bases at V and 2 bases at J, with 23 bases in the middle. The CDR3 nucleotides are TGTGCCAGCTCACCAGTCCTGGCCAGGAGCTCCACAGATACGCAGTATTTT. Its protein product is CASSPVLARSSTDTQYF. Combining the CDR3 with reference TRBV2 and TRBJ2-3 gives the whole variable domain EPEVTQTPSHQVTQMGQEVILRCVPISNHLYFYWYRQILGQKVEFLVSFYNNEISEKSEIFDDQFSVERPDGSNFTLKIRSTKLEDSAMYFCASSPVLARSSTDTQYFGPGTRLTVL.

Concerning this clonotype: At one of its ends the junction is not consistent with the germline gene, which may arise from a read error. The V and J genes are TRBV12-3 or TRBV12-4 and TRBJ2-6; 10 nucleotides align to TRBD1. The CDR3 consists of 14 residues. In nucleotides, the CDR3 is TGTGCCAGCAACTACGGGACAGGGGCTAACGTCCTGACTTTC. This codes for CASNYGTGANVLTF.

The chain uses TRBV15 and TRBJ1-2, with a tentative D call TRBD1 (5 bases). Trimming stripped 1 base from V and 2 bases from J, with 17 bases between. Per the germline V gene, CDR1 is LNHNV and CDR2 is YYDKDF (reference sequence). This CDR3 spans 17 amino acids. CDR3 region: CATSRAVRRGRNYGYTF. In DNA form, the CDR3 reads TGTGCCACCAGCAGAGCCGTCCGGAGGGGTCGGAACTATGGCTACACCTTC.

The chain joins TRBV5-4 to TRBJ2-1, with 8 bases lining up with TRBD1. Germline assignment: CDR1 SGHNT and CDR2 YYREEE (reference sequence). The J segment lost 1 base and the V segment lost 4 bases, leaving 4 bases of the junction unmatched. This CDR3 is built from 15 residues. The CDR3 loop is CASSTGQGSYNEQFF. CDR3 nucleotide sequence: TGTGCCAGCAGCACAGGACAGGGTTCCTACAATGAGCAGTTCTTC. The entire variable domain, with the rest obtained from reference TRBV5-4 and TRBJ2-1, is as follows: ETGVTQSPTHLIKTRGQQVTLRCSSQSGHNTVSWYQQALGQGPQFIFQYYREEENGRGNFPPRFSGLQFPNYSSELNVNALELDDSALYLCASSTGQGSYNEQFFGPGTRLTVL.

To note about this clonotype: Being one base from a much bigger clone, this may be a read error. The chain links TRBV20-1 to TRBJ2-5, with D possibly being TRBD2 (6 bases). Trimming left V 0 bases short and J 7 bases short, with 15 bases between. In germline, CDR1 is DFQATT, CDR2 SNEGSKA (reference sequence). This CDR3 is 14 amino acids long. Written as DNA, the CDR3 is TGCAGTGCTAGAGATCTGCGGGACCCGGCGACCCAGTACTTC. Encoded protein: CSARDLRDPATQYF.

This chain links TRBV20-1 with TRBJ1-6; D may be TRBD1 (6 bases). Germline CDR1 and CDR2: DFQATT and SNEGSKA (reference sequence). The CDR3 runs to 14 residues. V was shortened by 3 bases and J by 8 bases, with 14 bases between the two germline ends. The CDR3 DNA reads as TGCAGTGCTAGGCAAAGGACAGCACATTCACCCCTCCACTTT. Amino acid sequence: CSARQRTAHSPLHF.

This clonotype was seen many times. J is TRBJ2-7 and V is TRBV14; D is perhaps TRBD1 or TRBD2 (5 bases each). The germline CDR1 and CDR2 sequences are SGHDN and FVKESK. The V gene lost 3 bases and the J gene lost 2 bases, with 11 bases spanning the gap. This CDR3 is built from 14 residues. DNA of the CDR3: TGTGCCAGCAGCCACTCGGGACGGACCTACGAGCAGTACTTC. Protein sequence: CASSHSGRTYEQYF.

The chain joins TRBV6-5 to TRBJ1-5; D is unresolved. Trimming took 2 bases from V and 4 from J, leaving 9 bases between them. CDR1 is MNHEY and CDR2 is SVGAGI in the germline V gene. This CDR3 has 14 amino acids. This chain's CDR3 is CASSYVWGNQPQHF. CDR3 nucleotide sequence: TGTGCCAGCAGTTACGTCTGGGGAAATCAGCCCCAGCATTTT.

At least ten counts were recorded for this clonotype. This sequence joins TRBV12-3 or TRBV12-4 and TRBJ1-4, with TRBD1 matching over 11 bases. Germline trimming cut 5 bases from V and 3 bases from J; bases unmatched to any gene: 8. The CDR3 length is 17 residues. CDR3 DNA sequence: TGTGCCAGCAGTCCGCAGGACAGGGGGCGGTCTAATGAAAAACTGTTTTTT. This gives the protein CASSPQDRGRSNEKLFF.

This clonotype appeared many times. This rearrangement joins TRBV11-3 to TRBJ2-1, with D tentatively TRBD2 (6 bases). Trimming cost V 5 bases and J 7 bases, with 18 bases left between them. Per the germline V gene, CDR1 is SGHNT and CDR2 is YENEEA. This CDR3 has 15 residues. The CDR3 nucleotides are TGTGCCAGCAGCCCAGGCGGGACTCACCGTAATGAGCAGTTCTTC. Translation gives CASSPGGTHRNEQFF.